Detailed here is one T cell receptor (beta chain). Using immunoSEQ multiplex PCR, the repertoire was profiled, and TCRdb retains in-frame clones only, with some absent. The sample lists around 380,000 clones; 80% to 90% were seen once. This sample stems from a study of blood T cell repertoires in COVID-19. Recovery meant two consecutive negative NP/OP PCR tests, professional clearance, or resolved symptoms. V lost 3 bases to trimming and J lost 3 bases, with 15 bases between them. Germline loops: CDR1 SGHTA, CDR2 FQGNSA. The CDR3 contains 16 residues. The chain couples TRBV7-2 to TRBJ1-5; D is ambiguous. Sequenced sample: PBMCs or T cells enriched from blood (not recorded which). This receptor was taken from a man under 40 who had recovered from COVID-19. CDR3 sequence (DNA): TGTGCCAGCAGCTTCGAAAGTACAGCCCCCAATCAGCCCCAGCATTTT. Residues: CASSFESTAPNQPQHF.